The 15 T cell receptor beta chains below were found in one sample sequenced in a study of T cell responses to AZD1222 COVID-19 vaccine. Here immunoSEQ multiplex PCR was the method, and the copy in TCRdb shows in-frame clones only, minus some. The sample gives roughly 93,000 clones, roughly nine tenths of which show up once; roughly 5.2% is in the top ten. Sequences were derived from peripheral blood, sampled 28 days after the second AZD1222 dose. Receptor source: an adult who received the AZD1222 COVID-19 vaccine.

V is TRBV7-8 and J is TRBJ2-3; 8 bases align to TRBD2. The CDR3 contains 16 residues. Germline-derived CDR1 and CDR2 are SGHVS and FQNEAQ. With V trimmed by 4 bases and J by 6 bases, 12 bases remained unmatched. CDR3 region: CASSSEASGGRDTQYF. The CDR3 DNA is TGTGCCAGCAGCTCAGAGGCCAGCGGGGGCCGGGATACGCAGTATTTT.

The chain couples TRBV7-2 to TRBJ1-2, with D possibly being TRBD1 (6 bases). The V and J ends lost 5 bases and 6 bases respectively, with 19 bases between them. This CDR3 has 15 residues. The V gene's germline CDR1 is SGHTA and CDR2 FQGNSA. CDR3 loop: CASSPDRTLVDGYTF. The CDR3 bases are TGTGCCAGCAGCCCGGACAGAACTCTTGTAGATGGCTACACCTTC.

The chain couples TRBV13 to TRBJ1-2; tentative D call: TRBD1 (5 bases). CDR3 size: 15 residues. Germline V gene data show CDR1 as PRHDT and CDR2 as FYEKMQ (reference sequence). V was clipped by 5 bases and J by 0 bases, with 13 bases between them. CDR3 region: CASSRRQLSNYGYTF. The CDR3 bases are TGTGCCAGCAGCCGCAGACAGTTATCTAACTATGGCTACACCTTC.

The chain has TRBV5-1 and TRBJ2-7; 13 positions match TRBD2. The CDR3 is 17 residues long. Germline-derived CDR1 and CDR2 are SGHRS and YFSETQ. V lost 0 bases, J lost 0 bases, and 3 bases stayed unmatched. Here the CDR3 reads CASSLGLAGGSSYEQYV. The CDR3 DNA follows: TGCGCCAGCAGCTTGGGACTAGCGGGGGGCAGCTCCTACGAGCAGTACGTC.

The CDR3 DNA sequence: TGTGCCAGCAGCGTAGAGACAGGGTTAGGCTACGAGCAGTACTTC. It encodes CASSVETGLGYEQYF. The chain has TRBV9 and TRBJ2-7; 7 bases fit TRBD1. V lost 0 bases to trimming and J lost 3 bases; unmatched junction nucleotides: 6. Germline CDR1 and CDR2: SGDLS and YYNGEE. This CDR3 spans 15 amino acids.

This clone was seen once. This chain links TRBV3-1 (or the pseudogene TRBV3-2) with TRBJ1-1; 10 bases map to TRBD1. V was clipped by 7 bases and J by 9 bases; unmatched bases: 11. CDR3 size: 14 residues. Per the germline V gene, CDR1 is LGHDT and CDR2 is YNNKEL (reference sequence). CDR3 amino acids: CASTSRGTGDQAFF. CDR3 coding DNA: TGTGCCAGCACCTCTAGGGGGACAGGGGACCAAGCTTTCTTT.

The gene calls are TRBV2 and TRBJ1-5; a possible D gene is TRBD1 (6 bases). The V gene lost 6 bases and the J gene lost 7 bases, with 16 bases spanning the gap. Germline-derived CDR1 and CDR2 are SNHLY and FYNNEI. The CDR3 is made up of 14 amino acids. CDR3 sequence (DNA): TGTGCCAGCAGCCCACAGGGAGGCAGCCAGCCCCAGCATTTT. Protein sequence: CASSPQGGSQPQHF.

On this clone itself: Other DNA variants within this sample encode the same CDR3. This CDR3 reads CASSRGNTEAFF. In DNA, the CDR3 is TGTGCCAGTAGTCGGGGGAACACTGAAGCTTTCTTT. This chain joins TRBV19 and TRBJ1-1; D is undetermined. The CDR3 contains 12 residues. The ends were cut back, 5 bases at V and 1 base at J, with 5 bases in the middle. Germline V CDR1 and CDR2: LNHDA, SQIVND (reference sequence).

This rearrangement joins TRBV12-3 or TRBV12-4 to TRBJ1-1; 7 bases fit TRBD1. This CDR3 has 13 residues. The junction had 5 bases not matched to a gene; V was cut back by 3 bases and J by 7 bases. The CDR3 loop reads CASSFQGESEAFF. In nucleotides, the CDR3 is TGTGCCAGCAGTTTCCAGGGGGAAAGTGAAGCTTTCTTT.

V gene TRBV10-3 combines with J gene TRBJ2-2, with 7 bases aligning to TRBD1. CDR1 and CDR2 from the germline V gene are ENHRY and SYGVKD. Losses at the gene ends were 7 bases for V and 3 bases for J; bases not matched to a gene: 2. The CDR3 covers 13 residues. CDR3 nucleotide sequence: TGTGCCATCAAAGGGACAGACACCGGGGAGCTGTTTTTT. It specifies CAIKGTDTGELFF.

The chain carries TRBV28 and TRBJ2-3, with D possibly TRBD2 on 6 matching bases. The CDR3 contains 16 residues. With 7 bases removed from V and 3 bases from J, the gap between germline ends came to 20 bases. Germline V CDR1 and CDR2: MDHEN, SYDVKM. CDR3 protein: CASTQASGSWTDTQYF. The CDR3 DNA reads as TGTGCCAGCACCCAAGCGTCCGGGAGTTGGACAGATACGCAGTATTTT.

The V and J genes are TRBV11-2 and TRBJ2-2; D possibly corresponds to TRBD1 (6 bases). With 5 bases removed from V and 3 bases from J, the gap between germline ends came to 16 bases. The germline CDR1 and CDR2 sequences are SGHAT and FQNNGV. The CDR3 loop spans 16 amino acids. CDR3 in DNA: TGTGCCAGCAGCCCTGTGGGGGCCTACGACACCGGGGAGCTGTTTTTT. This sequence encodes CASSPVGAYDTGELFF.

J is TRBJ2-5 and V is TRBV5-1, with D perhaps TRBD2 (6 bases). V lost 4 bases and J lost 5, with 18 bases in between. This CDR3 has 15 residues. Germline V CDR1 and CDR2: SGHRS, YFSETQ. The CDR3 here is CASSRAGLEDETQYF. The CDR3, as DNA: TGCGCCAGCAGCCGGGCGGGACTTGAGGATGAGACCCAGTACTTC.

V and J are TRBV2 and TRBJ1-5; D uncertain. The V gene's germline CDR1 is SNHLY and CDR2 FYNNEI. Trimming took off 5 bases at V and 9 bases at J, with 20 bases between the two ends. This CDR3 comprises 15 residues. The CDR3 region has the DNA TGTGCCAGCAGTCTCACCGAGGGATCCCGATCGCCCCAGCATTTT. As protein: CASSLTEGSRSPQHF.

The chain combines TRBV7-4 with TRBJ2-3; 9 nucleotides agree with TRBD1. With V trimmed by 1 base and J by 5 bases, 7 bases remained unmatched. The CDR3 is 16 amino acids. Germline CDR1 and CDR2: SGHVT and SQSDAQ. CDR3 nucleotide sequence: TGTGCCAGCAGCTTAGGGCGACAGGGGGGCAAAGATACGCAGTATTTT. Its protein is CASSLGRQGGKDTQYF.